This T cell receptor (beta chain) was found in a study of blood T cell repertoires in COVID-19. Study overall: Samples taken during acute and convalescent COVID-19 were collected in the United States, Italy and Spain. The cDNA or gDNA used as material had been derived from T cells, B-cell-depleted T cells, or PBMCs.

Original data processing: Estimation of nucleated cell counts was performed using reference gene primer amplification. Assay used: immunoSEQ multiplex PCR; TCRdb lists only in-frame clones, some missing. V and J calls and clone size are as listed in that table; D and trimming were resolved from the DNA. The sample shows about 110,000 clones, approximately 88% of them seen only once. CDR1 and CDR2 (germline): MNHEY, SVGAGI. J gave up 0 bases and V 6 bases, and 0 bases lay outside the gene matches. This CDR3 comprises 13 residues. The TCR comes from a human donor in a cohort sampled during active COVID-19. V usage is TRBV6-5 and J usage is TRBJ2-7, with 9 bases that match TRBD1. Sequencing input: peripheral blood. The DNA for the CDR3 is TGTGCCAGCAGGGACAGGGGCTCCTACGAGCAGTACTTC. This gives the protein CASRDRGSYEQYF.